The 15 T cell receptor beta chains presented below share a single source sample, sequenced in a study of T cells in Graves' hyperthyroidism and ophthalmopathy (dated by TCRdb to between 2018 and 2020). Library preparation was by multiplex PCR. Sequencing relied on an Illumina HiSeq 2000. Amplification of TCR beta CDR3 regions was carried out from RNA transcripts. The first round of RT-PCR for the TCR CDR3 was performed with the HTBI primer set and the Qiagen OneStep RT-PCR kit. Starting from the raw public reads, TCRdb applied fastp trimming at Q25, assembled clones with MiXCR and retained in-frame beta chains. Identical CDR3 proteins give one entry, which carries the most common genes and DNA. The sample table contains about 580,000 distinct CDR3 sequences; only one count was recorded for 14% of them. The ten most abundant clones make up 4.5% to 6% of the sample. The sample comprised blood. Source of these receptors: a woman aged 30 to 39 with Graves' hyperthyroidism that later progressed to Graves' ophthalmopathy.

At least ten counts were recorded for this clonotype. The V gene is TRBV7-2, the J gene TRBJ2-3; 8 bases align to TRBD1. Unmatched junction bases numbered 14, after V lost 8 bases and J lost 4 bases. The CDR3 spans 16 residues. Germline V lookup: CDR1 SGHTA, CDR2 FQGNSA. CDR3 DNA: TGTGCCAGCCAGCTTAACACAGGGGGAGTAGCAGATACGCAGTATTTT. As protein: CASQLNTGGVADTQYF. Combining the CDR3 with reference TRBV7-2 and TRBJ2-3 gives the whole variable domain GAGVSQSPSNKVTEKGKDVELRCDPISGHTALYWYRQSLGQGLEFLIYFQGNSAPDKSGLPSDRFSAERTGGSVSTLTIQRTQQEDSAVYLCASQLNTGGVADTQYFGPGTRLTVL.

This rearrangement joins TRBV5-1 to TRBJ1-5; D is uncertain. Trimming took 0 bases from V and 6 from J, leaving 10 bases between them. The length of the CDR3 is 14 residues. Germline V gene lookup returns CDR1 SGHRS and CDR2 YFSETQ. In nucleotides, the CDR3 is TGCGCCAGCAGCTTGGAGGGTGGATTTCAGCCCCAGCATTTT. It is translated as CASSLEGGFQPQHF. Supplemented by reference TRBV5-1 and TRBJ1-5, the full variable domain reads KAGVTQTPRYLIKTRGQQVTLSCSPISGHRSVSWYQQTPGQGLQFLFEYFSETQRNKGNFPGRFSGRQFSNSRSEMNVSTLELGDSALYLCASSLEGGFQPQHFGDGTRLSIL.

The rearrangement links TRBV2 to TRBJ2-1, with a weak D call TRBD1 (5 bases). The CDR3 contains 17 residues. Trimming shortened V by 6 bases and J by 0 bases, and 18 bases separated the two germline ends. Germline lookup yields CDR1 SNHLY and CDR2 FYNNEI. The CDR3 DNA reads as TGTGCCAGCAGGGACATTACCGACGAGAGCTCCTACAATGAGCAGTTCTTC. Protein: CASRDITDESSYNEQFF.

This clonotype has at least ten counts. The rearrangement joins TRBV12-3 or TRBV12-4 to TRBJ1-3, with D uncertain. Trimming left V 11 bases short and J 0 bases short, with 11 bases between. The CDR3 consists of 13 residues. The CDR3 reads CACPMSSGNTIYF. The CDR3 coding sequence is TGTGCCTGCCCTATGAGCTCTGGAAACACCATATATTTT.

This clonotype was counted ten times or more. V and J are TRBV6-1 and TRBJ1-6, with D uncertain. Germline assignment: CDR1 MNHNS and CDR2 SASEGT. V dropped 6 bases and J dropped 9 bases, with 15 bases sitting between them. The CDR3 length is 14 residues. Here the CDR3 reads CASRAISEGSPLHF. Here the CDR3 DNA reads TGTGCCAGCAGAGCCATATCTGAGGGTTCACCCCTCCACTTT.

The gene calls are TRBV20-1 and TRBJ2-7; 10 bases agree with TRBD1. CDR3 size: 16 residues. The V segment lost 3 bases and the J segment 2 bases; nucleotides outside the gene matches: 10. The germline V gene encodes CDR1 DFQATT and CDR2 SNEGSKA (reference sequence). Here the CDR3 DNA reads TGCAGTGCTAGTGGGACAGGGGCTCTCCAAGCCTACGAGCAGTACTTC. The encoded protein is CSASGTGALQAYEQYF.

The V gene is TRBV11-2, the J gene TRBJ2-7; 8 bases are a match to TRBD2. The length of the CDR3 is 16 residues. Trimming took 3 bases from V and 0 from J; bases not matched to a gene: 7. Germline V gene lookup returns CDR1 SGHAT and CDR2 FQNNGV. The CDR3 loop reads CASSFGEREFSYEQYF. DNA of the CDR3: TGTGCCAGCAGCTTTGGTGAGCGGGAGTTCTCCTACGAGCAGTACTTC.

The chain uses TRBV15 and TRBJ1-3, with D maybe TRBD1 (5 bases). V dropped 8 bases and J dropped 0 bases, with 11 bases sitting between them. Per the germline V gene, CDR1 is LNHNV and CDR2 is YYDKDF (reference sequence). CDR3 length: 14 residues. The CDR3 region has the DNA TGTGCCACCGGGGAGGGGCTCTCTGGAAACACCATATATTTT. Encoded protein: CATGEGLSGNTIYF. The full variable domain, rest sourced from reference TRBV15 and TRBJ1-3, is DAMVIQNPRYQVTQFGKPVTLSCSQTLNHNVMYWYQQKSSQAPKLLFHYYDKDFNNEADTPDNFQSRRPNTSFCFLDIRSPGLGDTAMYLCATGEGLSGNTIYFGEGSWLTVV.

J is TRBJ2-7 and V is TRBV20-1; 7 bases align to TRBD2. The germline V gene encodes CDR1 DFQATT and CDR2 SNEGSKA (reference sequence). After removal of 7 bases from V and 1 base from J, the junction contained 10 bases not matched to a gene. The CDR3 is 14 residues long. Written as DNA, the CDR3 is TGCAGTGTCCTCGACAAAGCGGGATCCTACGAGCAGTACTTC. It codes for CSVLDKAGSYEQYF.

This chain connects TRBV6-2 or TRBV6-3 to TRBJ2-1, with TRBD2 matching over 9 bases. V lost 7 bases to trimming and J lost 7 bases; unmatched junction nucleotides: 8. This CDR3 comprises 14 residues. CDR1 MNHEY and CDR2 SVGEGT come from the germline V gene. Here the CDR3 reads CASIRGRGKNEQFF. In nucleotides, the CDR3 is TGTGCCAGCATCCGCGGGAGGGGTAAAAATGAGCAGTTCTTC.

This clonotype was detected a few times. The CDR3 carries no conserved terminal phenylalanine or tryptophan, so it likely arises from a read error. The J gene is TRBJ2-7, the V gene TRBV28; possibly TRBD2 for D (8 bases). The CDR3 length is 15 residues. CDR1 is MDHEN and CDR2 is SYDVKM in the germline V gene. V was shortened by 6 bases and J by 3 bases, with 18 bases between the two germline ends. CDR3 protein: CASSPGRGHYYEQYL. Written as DNA, the CDR3 is TGTGCCAGCAGCCCCGGGAGGGGGCACTACTACGAGCAGTACCTC.

This clonotype occurred many times. The gene calls are TRBV14 and TRBJ1-2; 7 bases fit TRBD1. This CDR3 region has 15 residues. The trim removed 3 bases at V and 4 bases at J, leaving 8 bases unmatched. Germline V gives CDR1 SGHDN, CDR2 FVKESK. Written as DNA, the CDR3 is TGTGCCAGCAGCCACCCCGCGGAGGGGGCCTATGGCTACACCTTC. This translates into CASSHPAEGAYGYTF. The full variable domain, in which reference TRBV14 and TRBJ1-2 provide the parts outside the CDR3, is EAGVTQFPSHSVIEKGQTVTLRCDPISGHDNLYWYRRVMGKEIKFLLHFVKESKQDESGMPNNRFLAERTGGTYSTLKVQPAELEDSGVYFCASSHPAEGAYGYTFGSGTRLTVV.

This clonotype was counted at least ten times. The chain combines TRBV28 with TRBJ1-4; TRBD1 aligns across 7 bases. V dropped 5 bases and J dropped 8; count of bases not matched to a gene: 23. CDR1 MDHEN and CDR2 SYDVKM come from the germline V gene. The CDR3 spans 19 residues. CDR3 DNA sequence: TGTGCCAGCAGTGGTGTAGGGACAGATTTAGTCCCCCAATACGAAAAACTGTTTTTT. The encoded protein is CASSGVGTDLVPQYEKLFF.

This clonotype was observed many times. The chain has TRBV10-3 and TRBJ2-2; D unclear. The CDR3 extends over 14 amino acids. V was cut by 2 bases and J by 6 bases, with 10 bases left in between. Germline CDR1 ENHRY, CDR2 SYGVKD. The CDR3 region has the DNA TGTGCCATCAGTGAGCCCGGCCGTCCCGGGGAGCTGTTTTTT. Its protein product is CAISEPGRPGELFF.

This clonotype was seen ten or more times. The V gene is TRBV7-2, the J gene TRBJ2-7, with 9 bases that match TRBD1. There are 15 residues in the CDR3. J gave up 3 bases and V 5 bases, and 8 bases lay outside the gene matches. Per the germline V gene, CDR1 is SGHTA and CDR2 is FQGNSA. The CDR3 DNA reads TGTGCCAGCAGCCCATACAACAGGGGGCTCTACGAGCAGTACTTC. It encodes CASSPYNRGLYEQYF.